The sequence of this TCR beta chain was determined in a study of identical twins. Findings and caveats of the study: Invariant cells of the MAIT and iNKT types might have partly distorted the zero-insertion analyses. Cross-sectional statistical analysis, not tracking of the same donors, underpinned the conclusions.

This clonotype came up many times. Its antigen is not identified. A single record per CDR3 protein comes from TCRdb applying MiXCR to the 5' RACE reads. The sample includes nearly 650,000 distinct CDR3 sequences, 7.1% of them seen just once. The CDR3 has 14 amino acids. Germline loops: CDR1 DFQATT, CDR2 SNEGSKA (reference sequence). This sample was also put to use in a study of yellow fever vaccine responses in identical twins.

Sequenced material: PBMCs. The chain employs TRBV20-1 and TRBJ2-1; D may be TRBD2 (6 bases). The source is a woman younger than 30 in good health. The CDR3: CRSGELSSYNEQFF. The CDR3 DNA reads as TGCAGATCGGGGGAACTTAGCTCCTACAATGAGCAGTTCTTC.